The rows below give T cell receptor beta chains drawn from one sample of a study of blood T cell repertoires in COVID-19. TCRdb keeps only in-frame clones here, not all; method: immunoSEQ multiplex PCR. The sample lists roughly 160,000 clones, roughly 80% occurring once. The specimen was peripheral blood. Every receptor here comes from an elderly woman with COVID-19, enrolled during active disease. CDR3s include the opening cysteine and the closing phenylalanine or tryptophan. Fields, in order: V gene, CDR3 protein.

TRBV6-5	CASSYGGGNNQPQHF
TRBV6-5	CAGRGAGPYNEQFF
TRBV2	CASSRTGGTEAFF
TRBV21-1	CASSPVRGQGLGQPQHF
TRBV7-3	CASSPRGRERYGYTF
TRBV29-1	CSVPGTSSTGELFF
TRBV5-1	CASSLGANTYEQYF
TRBV9	CASSSGGNSNQPQHF
TRBV5-1	CASSISGGTGANVLTF
TRBV3-1/TRBV3-2	CASSRTDTDTQYF
TRBV15	CATSRDRLAGVLQFF
TRBV7-9	CASSLTRDREHTF
TRBV15	CATKSERGGGPFEQPQHF
TRBV5-1	CASSSGTGSSETQYF
TRBV5-4	CASSLVADTQYF
TRBV3-1/TRBV3-2	CASSRANTIYF
TRBV3-1/TRBV3-2	CASSQDLYNEQFF
TRBV29-1	CSVAPTGNNQETQYF
TRBV5-4	CASSFAGGNEQYF